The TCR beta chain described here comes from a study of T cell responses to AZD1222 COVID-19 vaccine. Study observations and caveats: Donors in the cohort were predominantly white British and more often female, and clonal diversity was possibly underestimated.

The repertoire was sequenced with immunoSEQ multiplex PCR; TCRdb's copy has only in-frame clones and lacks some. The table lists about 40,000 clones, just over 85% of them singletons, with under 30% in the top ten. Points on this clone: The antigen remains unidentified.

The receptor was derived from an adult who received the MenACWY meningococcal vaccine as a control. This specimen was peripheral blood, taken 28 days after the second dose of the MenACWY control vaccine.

Here the CDR3 reads CASSFPRRANTGELFF. Here the CDR3 DNA reads TGTGCCAGCAGTTTTCCTAGGAGAGCGAACACCGGGGAGCTGTTTTTT. This chain connects TRBV11-2 to TRBJ2-2, with D unresolved. V was pared by 6 bases and J by 0 bases, with 14 bases between. Looked up from germline, CDR1 is SGHAT and CDR2 is FQNNGV. The CDR3 covers 16 residues.